This T cell receptor (beta chain) emerged from a study of memory CD4+ T cells and cytomegalovirus serostatus. Produced via immunoSEQ multiplex PCR; TCRdb's table is partial and in-frame only. The table records more than 55,000 clones, 75% to 90% of them present only once. The sort gate was single viable CD3+CD4+CD8-CD45RO+ cells for memory CD4+ T cells. Germline V gene data show CDR1 as SGHDT and CDR2 as YYEEEE. The CDR3 totals 14 residues. V was pared by 2 bases and J by 7 bases, with 15 bases between. This clone showed up just a few times. The clonotype comes from an adult in good health and CMV-seronegative. The chain uses TRBV5-6 and TRBJ1-1, with D possibly matching TRBD1 (5 bases). The sequencing input was memory CD4+ T cells from blood. The CDR3 is CASSFGFRDDEAFF. In DNA form, the CDR3 reads TGTGCCAGCAGCTTCGGGTTCAGGGATGATGAAGCTTTCTTT.